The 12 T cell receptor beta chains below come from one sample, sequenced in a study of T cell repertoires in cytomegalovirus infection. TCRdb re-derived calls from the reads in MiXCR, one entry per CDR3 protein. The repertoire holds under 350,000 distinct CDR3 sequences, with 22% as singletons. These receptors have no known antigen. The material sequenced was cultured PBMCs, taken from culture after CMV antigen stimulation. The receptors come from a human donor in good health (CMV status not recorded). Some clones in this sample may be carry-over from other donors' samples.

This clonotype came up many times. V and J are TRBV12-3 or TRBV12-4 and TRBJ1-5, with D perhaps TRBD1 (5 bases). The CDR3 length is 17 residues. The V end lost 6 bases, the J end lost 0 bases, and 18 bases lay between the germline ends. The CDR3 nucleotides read TGTGCCAGCAGCCACCTCCGTGGGACCTTTAGCAATCAGCCCCAGCATTTT. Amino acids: CASSHLRGTFSNQPQHF.

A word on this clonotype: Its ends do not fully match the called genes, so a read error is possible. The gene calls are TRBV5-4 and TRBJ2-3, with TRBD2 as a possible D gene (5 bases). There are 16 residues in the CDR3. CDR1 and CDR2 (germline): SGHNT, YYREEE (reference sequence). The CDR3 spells CASSSWRVSGTDAQYF. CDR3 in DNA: TGTGCCAGCAGCTCGTGGCGGGTTAGTGGCACAGATGCGCAGTATTTT.

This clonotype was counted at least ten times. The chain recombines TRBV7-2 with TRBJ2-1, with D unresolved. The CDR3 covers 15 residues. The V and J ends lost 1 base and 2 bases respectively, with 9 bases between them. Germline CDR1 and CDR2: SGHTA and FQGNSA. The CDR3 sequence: CASSLDSSPYNEQFF. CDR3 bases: TGTGCCAGCAGCTTAGACTCCTCTCCCTACAATGAGCAGTTCTTC.

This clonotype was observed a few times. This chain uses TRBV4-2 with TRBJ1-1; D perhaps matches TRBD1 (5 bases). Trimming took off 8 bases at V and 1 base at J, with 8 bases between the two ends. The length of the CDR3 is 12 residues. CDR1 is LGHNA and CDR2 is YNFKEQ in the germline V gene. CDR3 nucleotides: TGTGCCAGCGCCGGGGGGAACACTGAAGCTTTCTTT. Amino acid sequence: CASAGGNTEAFF.

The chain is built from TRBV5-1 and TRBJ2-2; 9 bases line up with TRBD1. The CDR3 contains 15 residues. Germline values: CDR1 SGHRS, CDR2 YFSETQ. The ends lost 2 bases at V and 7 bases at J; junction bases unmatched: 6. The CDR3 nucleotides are TGCGCCAGCAGCTTACGGACAGGGGACGGCGGGGAGCTGTTTTTT. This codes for CASSLRTGDGGELFF. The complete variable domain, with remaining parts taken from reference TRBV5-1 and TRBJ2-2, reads KAGVTQTPRYLIKTRGQQVTLSCSPISGHRSVSWYQQTPGQGLQFLFEYFSETQRNKGNFPGRFSGRQFSNSRSEMNVSTLELGDSALYLCASSLRTGDGGELFFGEGSRLTVL.

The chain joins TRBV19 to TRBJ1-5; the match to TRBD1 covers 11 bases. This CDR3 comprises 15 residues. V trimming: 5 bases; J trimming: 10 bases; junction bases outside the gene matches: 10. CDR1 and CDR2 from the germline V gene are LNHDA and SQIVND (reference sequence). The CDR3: CASSVRTGGDYPQHF. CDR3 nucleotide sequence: TGTGCCAGTAGTGTCCGGACAGGGGGCGATTATCCCCAGCATTTT.

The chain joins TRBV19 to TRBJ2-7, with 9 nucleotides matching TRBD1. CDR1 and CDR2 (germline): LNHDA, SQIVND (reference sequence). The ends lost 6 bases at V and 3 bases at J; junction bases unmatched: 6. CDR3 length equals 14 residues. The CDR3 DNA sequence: TGTGCCAGTAGGCACCGGGACAGGGACTACGAGCAGTACGTC. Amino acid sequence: CASRHRDRDYEQYV.

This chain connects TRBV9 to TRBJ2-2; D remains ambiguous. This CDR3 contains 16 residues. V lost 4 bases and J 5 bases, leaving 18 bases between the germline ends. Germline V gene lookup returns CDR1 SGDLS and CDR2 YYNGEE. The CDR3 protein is CASSLYTIAATGELFF. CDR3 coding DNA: TGTGCCAGCAGCCTCTACACAATCGCGGCGACCGGGGAGCTGTTTTTT. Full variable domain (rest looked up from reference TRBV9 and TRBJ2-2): DSGVTQTPKHLITATGQRVTLRCSPRSGDLSVYWYQQSLDQGLQFLIQYYNGEERAKGNILERFSAQQFPDLHSELNLSSLELGDSALYFCASSLYTIAATGELFFGEGSRLTVL.

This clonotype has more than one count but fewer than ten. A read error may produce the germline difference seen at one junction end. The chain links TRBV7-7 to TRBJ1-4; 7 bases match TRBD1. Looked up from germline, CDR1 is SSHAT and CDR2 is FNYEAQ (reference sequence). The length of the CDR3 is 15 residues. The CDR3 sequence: CASRWDRPTNEKLFF. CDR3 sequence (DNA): TGTGCTAGCAGATGGGACAGACCAACTAATGAAAAACTGTTTTTT.

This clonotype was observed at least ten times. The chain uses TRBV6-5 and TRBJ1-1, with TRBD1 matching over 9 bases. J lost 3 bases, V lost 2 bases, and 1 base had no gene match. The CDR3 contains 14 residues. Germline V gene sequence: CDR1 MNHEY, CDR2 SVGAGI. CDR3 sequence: CASSYGTGYTEAFF. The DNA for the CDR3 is TGTGCCAGCAGTTACGGGACAGGGTACACTGAAGCTTTCTTT.

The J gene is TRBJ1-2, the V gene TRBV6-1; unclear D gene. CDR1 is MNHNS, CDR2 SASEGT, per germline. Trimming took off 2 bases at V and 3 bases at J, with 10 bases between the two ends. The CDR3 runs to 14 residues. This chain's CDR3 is CASSERVADYGYTF. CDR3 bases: TGTGCCAGCAGTGAAAGGGTCGCCGACTATGGCTACACCTTC.

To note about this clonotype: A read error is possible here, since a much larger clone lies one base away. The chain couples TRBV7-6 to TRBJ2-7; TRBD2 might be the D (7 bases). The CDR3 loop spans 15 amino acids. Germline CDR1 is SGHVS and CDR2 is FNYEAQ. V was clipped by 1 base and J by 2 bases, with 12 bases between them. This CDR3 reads CASSLGRGGAYEQYF. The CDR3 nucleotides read TGTGCCAGCAGCTTAGGGCGAGGGGGGGCCTACGAGCAGTACTTC.